What follows is one TCR beta chain and its context. The antigen is unknown. Assay: immunoSEQ multiplex PCR; the TCRdb copy retains only in-frame clones and omits some. The table has tens of thousands of clones, roughly 85% seen once. The study pooled second doses at about 4 or about 12 weeks. The data were taken from a study of T cell responses to AZD1222 COVID-19 vaccine. General study findings and limits: CD4 TCRs associated with vaccination spanned spike, dominating at 160-218 and 743-854. White British ancestry dominated among donors, who included more females, and clonal diversity was possibly underestimated.

The sequence came from an adult who received the AZD1222 COVID-19 vaccine. Sequencing was performed on peripheral blood, taken 28 days after the second AZD1222 dose.

CDR3 amino acids: CASSLDGGTVGEKLFF. The CDR3 coding sequence is TGTGCCAGCAGCTTAGACGGGGGAACGGTTGGGGAAAAACTGTTTTTT. V and J are TRBV3-1 (or the pseudogene TRBV3-2) and TRBJ1-4, with TRBD1 as a possible D gene (5 bases). The CDR3 has 16 amino acids. The germline CDR1 and CDR2 sequences are LGHDT and YNNKEL (reference sequence). The germline V and J ends were trimmed by 5 bases and 8 bases, with 21 bases remaining between them.